The rows below give T cell receptor beta chains drawn from one sample of a study of T cell responses to AZD1222 COVID-19 vaccine. Clones were sequenced by immunoSEQ multiplex PCR, and TCRdb holds only the in-frame ones, with some missing. This table holds 150,000 or so clones, 92% found once. The sample in question was peripheral blood, obtained on day 0 of AZD1222 vaccination. The receptors stem from an adult in good health. Both conserved end residues are part of each CDR3. The D gene is left open where the match is weak. Some rows mark clone size as missing; the rest say once, few, many or name a class of expanded clone.

v_call: TRBV19
d_call: TRBD2
j_call: TRBJ2-7
clone_size: NA
cdr3_aa: CASSIGGLAEKRYEQYF
cdr3_nt: TGTGCCAGTAGTATAGGGGGACTAGCGGAAAAGCGTTACGAGCAGTACTTC

v_call: TRBV19
d_call: NA
j_call: TRBJ1-4
clone_size: NA
cdr3_aa: CASSMLRGYEKLFF
cdr3_nt: TGTGCCAGTAGCATGCTTCGTGGTTATGAAAAACTGTTTTTT

v_call: TRBV29-1
d_call: TRBD1
j_call: TRBJ2-7
clone_size: NA
cdr3_aa: CSVEGAGGPPNEQYF
cdr3_nt: TGCAGCGTTGAGGGGGCAGGGGGCCCACCTAACGAGCAGTACTTC

v_call: TRBV20-1
d_call: NA
j_call: TRBJ2-7
clone_size: NA
cdr3_aa: CSASTGSSYEQYF
cdr3_nt: TGCAGTGCTAGTACGGGCAGCTCCTACGAGCAGTACTTC

v_call: TRBV29-1
d_call: NA
j_call: TRBJ2-1
clone_size: NA
cdr3_aa: CSVTEGTSSDEQFF
cdr3_nt: TGCAGCGTTACCGAAGGTACTAGCTCAGATGAGCAGTTCTTC

v_call: TRBV27
d_call: NA
j_call: TRBJ1-1
clone_size: once
cdr3_aa: CASRGGLGTEAFF
cdr3_nt: TGTGCCAGCAGGGGGGGCCTCGGCACTGAAGCTTTCTTT

v_call: TRBV5-1
d_call: NA
j_call: TRBJ1-3
clone_size: NA
cdr3_aa: CASSLAQSTSGNTIYF
cdr3_nt: TGCGCCAGCAGCTTGGCCCAGAGCACCTCTGGAAACACCATATATTTT

v_call: TRBV19
d_call: NA
j_call: TRBJ1-5
clone_size: NA
cdr3_aa: CASSRGDMPQHF
cdr3_nt: TGTGCCAGTAGTCGAGGGGATATGCCCCAGCATTTT

v_call: TRBV11-1
d_call: TRBD1
j_call: TRBJ1-6
clone_size: NA
cdr3_aa: CASSRDRANSPLHF
cdr3_nt: TGTGCCAGCAGCCGGGACAGGGCCAATTCACCCCTCCACTTT

v_call: TRBV21-1
d_call: NA
j_call: TRBJ1-6
clone_size: few
cdr3_aa: CASRKKGQPNSPLHF
cdr3_nt: TGTGCCAGCAGAAAAAAGGGACAGCCTAATTCACCCCTCCACTTT

v_call: TRBV10-2
d_call: NA
j_call: TRBJ2-6
clone_size: NA
cdr3_aa: CASSETISHGANVLTF
cdr3_nt: TGCGCCAGCAGTGAGACTATAAGCCATGGGGCCAACGTCCTGACTTTC

v_call: TRBV5-1
d_call: NA
j_call: TRBJ1-1
clone_size: once
cdr3_aa: CASSGVGGGTEAFF
cdr3_nt: TGCGCCAGCAGCGGGGTAGGGGGTGGCACTGAAGCTTTCTTT

v_call: TRBV24-1
d_call: TRBD2
j_call: TRBJ2-1
clone_size: few
cdr3_aa: CATSDTLTSGVTNEQFF
cdr3_nt: TGTGCCACCAGTGATACCCTTACTAGCGGGGTCACCAATGAGCAGTTCTTC

v_call: TRBV18
d_call: NA
j_call: TRBJ1-1
clone_size: NA
cdr3_aa: CASSPGEATEAFF
cdr3_nt: TGTGCCAGCTCACCGGGGGAGGCCACTGAAGCTTTCTTT

v_call: TRBV27
d_call: NA
j_call: TRBJ2-3
clone_size: once
cdr3_aa: CASRQRRVGSDTQYF
cdr3_nt: TGTGCCAGCAGACAAAGGCGGGTAGGGTCAGATACGCAGTATTTT

v_call: TRBV5-1
d_call: NA
j_call: TRBJ2-7
clone_size: NA
cdr3_aa: CASSLARQGREQYF
cdr3_nt: TGCGCCAGCAGCTTGGCCCGGCAGGGCCGGGAGCAGTACTTC

v_call: TRBV27
d_call: NA
j_call: TRBJ2-1
clone_size: NA
cdr3_aa: CASSRDRPSSYNEQFF
cdr3_nt: TGTGCCAGCAGTCGAGACAGGCCTAGCTCCTACAATGAGCAGTTCTTC

v_call: TRBV4-1
d_call: NA
j_call: TRBJ1-3
clone_size: few
cdr3_aa: CASRGNREVGNTIYF
cdr3_nt: TGCGCCAGCAGGGGGAACAGGGAAGTTGGAAACACCATATATTTT

v_call: TRBV6-5
d_call: TRBD1
j_call: TRBJ1-2
clone_size: once
cdr3_aa: CASRTGGTSYGYTF
cdr3_nt: TGTGCCAGCAGAACAGGGGGTACGTCCTATGGCTACACCTTC

v_call: TRBV6-5
d_call: TRBD1
j_call: TRBJ1-1
clone_size: few
cdr3_aa: CASSQGGQHTEAFF
cdr3_nt: TGTGCCAGCAGTCAGGGGGGGCAGCACACTGAAGCTTTCTTT

v_call: TRBV28
d_call: NA
j_call: TRBJ1-1
clone_size: NA
cdr3_aa: CASSLVPGRGTEAFF
cdr3_nt: TGTGCCAGCAGTTTAGTTCCAGGGAGGGGCACTGAAGCTTTCTTT

v_call: TRBV30
d_call: TRBD2
j_call: TRBJ2-1
clone_size: NA
cdr3_aa: CAWSLSGGSPSQFF
cdr3_nt: TGTGCCTGGAGTTTATCGGGGGGTTCCCCTTCTCAGTTCTTC

v_call: TRBV2
d_call: TRBD1
j_call: TRBJ2-1
clone_size: NA
cdr3_aa: CAAGRQGNEQFF
cdr3_nt: TGTGCCGCAGGGCGACAGGGGAATGAGCAGTTCTTC

v_call: TRBV7-8
d_call: NA
j_call: TRBJ1-2
clone_size: NA
cdr3_aa: CASSLGGFDYGYTF
cdr3_nt: TGTGCCAGCAGCTTAGGGGGATTCGACTATGGCTACACCTTC

v_call: TRBV10-3
d_call: NA
j_call: TRBJ2-7
clone_size: NA
cdr3_aa: CAISESEGTYEQYF
cdr3_nt: TGTGCCATCAGTGAGTCGGAGGGTACCTACGAGCAGTACTTC

v_call: TRBV19
d_call: TRBD1
j_call: TRBJ1-2
clone_size: NA
cdr3_aa: CASGGVTGSYGYTF
cdr3_nt: TGTGCCAGTGGCGGGGTGACAGGGTCCTATGGCTACACCTTC

v_call: TRBV7-2
d_call: TRBD1
j_call: TRBJ2-5
clone_size: NA
cdr3_aa: CASSLQGAGETQYF
cdr3_nt: TGTGCCAGCAGCCTACAGGGGGCAGGGGAGACCCAGTACTTC

v_call: TRBV7-7
d_call: NA
j_call: TRBJ2-5
clone_size: NA
cdr3_aa: CASSLGPLAFQETQYF
cdr3_nt: TGTGCTAGCAGCTTAGGTCCTCTAGCGTTCCAAGAGACCCAGTACTTC

v_call: TRBV10-3
d_call: NA
j_call: TRBJ1-5
clone_size: NA
cdr3_aa: CATHRGSGSNQPQHF
cdr3_nt: TGTGCCACCCATCGGGGTTCTGGGAGCAATCAGCCCCAGCATTTT

v_call: TRBV29-1
d_call: TRBD1
j_call: TRBJ1-2
clone_size: NA
cdr3_aa: CSAWDSPAYGYTF
cdr3_nt: TGCAGCGCCTGGGACAGCCCCGCTTATGGCTACACCTTC

v_call: TRBV18
d_call: NA
j_call: TRBJ2-7
clone_size: NA
cdr3_aa: CASSPRQVPSYEQYF
cdr3_nt: TGTGCCAGCTCACCAAGACAGGTACCCTCCTACGAGCAGTACTTC

v_call: TRBV5-6
d_call: NA
j_call: TRBJ2-1
clone_size: NA
cdr3_aa: CASSLALTTSYNEQFF
cdr3_nt: TGTGCCAGCAGCTTAGCCCTCACCACCTCCTACAATGAGCAGTTCTTC

v_call: TRBV11-2
d_call: TRBD1
j_call: TRBJ1-2
clone_size: NA
cdr3_aa: CASSLVRDRGSANYGYTF
cdr3_nt: TGTGCCAGCAGCTTAGTAAGGGACAGGGGGTCGGCTAACTATGGCTACACCTTC

v_call: TRBV29-1
d_call: TRBD1
j_call: TRBJ2-1
clone_size: NA
cdr3_aa: CSAVPPGQGYEQFF
cdr3_nt: TGCAGCGCAGTCCCCCCGGGACAGGGTTATGAGCAGTTCTTC

v_call: TRBV3-1/TRBV3-2
d_call: NA
j_call: TRBJ2-7
clone_size: NA
cdr3_aa: CASSLRGAVYEQYF
cdr3_nt: TGTGCCAGCAGCCTAAGGGGAGCGGTCTACGAGCAGTACTTC

v_call: TRBV3-1/TRBV3-2
d_call: NA
j_call: TRBJ2-3
clone_size: NA
cdr3_aa: CASSQAADGRTDTQYF
cdr3_nt: TGTGCCAGCAGCCAAGCGGCAGACGGACGCACAGATACGCAGTATTTT

v_call: TRBV29-1
d_call: TRBD2
j_call: TRBJ2-3
clone_size: NA
cdr3_aa: CSGRLAGGPTDTQYF
cdr3_nt: TGCAGCGGAAGACTAGCGGGAGGGCCCACAGATACGCAGTATTTT

v_call: TRBV9
d_call: NA
j_call: TRBJ1-1
clone_size: NA
cdr3_aa: CASSYPTDSTNTEAFF
cdr3_nt: TGTGCCAGCAGCTACCCTACCGACAGTACGAACACTGAAGCTTTCTTT

v_call: TRBV6-2/TRBV6-3
d_call: NA
j_call: TRBJ2-2
clone_size: NA
cdr3_aa: CASSRDNGAGELFF
cdr3_nt: TGTGCCAGCAGTCGGGACAATGGCGCCGGGGAGCTGTTTTTT

v_call: TRBV6-1
d_call: TRBD1
j_call: TRBJ1-1
clone_size: NA
cdr3_aa: CASSELAGTGGSMNTEAFF
cdr3_nt: TGTGCCAGCAGTGAGCTCGCCGGGACAGGGGGATCCATGAACACTGAAGCTTTCTTT